These 14 T cell receptor beta chains originate from one sample sequenced in a study of CD8 T cells in ankylosing spondylitis. Study-wide points: There was a TCR beta motif, made of several highly homologous variants, that appeared characteristic of ankylosing spondylitis blood.

TCRdb reprocessed the 5' RACE reads via MiXCR and lists one record per CDR3 protein. The sample holds 670,000 or so distinct CDR3 sequences; under 20% are singletons and the top ten take under 20%. These receptors are not linked to any known antigen. The sequenced sample consisted of blood, either unsorted or a sorted T cell fraction (not recorded which). The source of these receptors is a male donor with ankylosing spondylitis.

The gene calls are TRBV29-1 and TRBJ2-1; 7 bases agree with TRBD1. The CDR3 totals 16 residues. Germline assignment: CDR1 SQVTM and CDR2 ANQGSEA. After removal of 1 base from V and 3 bases from J, the junction contained 9 bases not matched to a gene. In nucleotides, the CDR3 is TGCAGCGTTGAAGCCCTGAAGACAGGGATCTACAATGAGCAGTTCTTC. Translation: CSVEALKTGIYNEQFF.

The table lists this clonotype with a count of one. This chain links TRBV3-1 with TRBJ1-4; no firm D call. Trimming left V 2 bases short and J 1 base short, with 8 bases between. The length of the CDR3 is 15 residues. The germline gives CDR1 LGHDT, CDR2 YNNKEL (reference sequence). This chain's CDR3 is CASSQLGGTNEKLFF. The DNA for the CDR3 is TGTGCCAGCAGCCAACTAGGAGGAACTAATGAAAAACTGTTTTTT.

This chain connects TRBV20-1 to TRBJ2-7; possible D gene TRBD2, 5 bases. The CDR3 loop spans 14 amino acids. Trimming shortened V by 1 base and J by 5 bases, and 15 bases separated the two germline ends. Germline CDR1 DFQATT, CDR2 SNEGSKA (reference sequence). The chain's CDR3 is CSARASSIGDEQYF. CDR3 in DNA: TGCAGTGCTAGAGCTAGCAGCATAGGAGACGAGCAGTACTTC.

The V call is TRBV7-2, the J call TRBJ2-5; D is possibly TRBD1 or TRBD2 (5 bases each). Trimming removed 4 bases from V and 5 bases from J, with 17 bases in between. Per the germline V gene, CDR1 is SGHTA and CDR2 is FQGNSA. The CDR3 extends over 15 amino acids. CDR3 bases: TGTGCCAGCAGCTCCGGGACCGCCGTCTTGGAGACCCAGTACTTC. Translating gives CASSSGTAVLETQYF.

This sequence joins TRBV3-1 and TRBJ2-3; TRBD2 might be the D (5 bases). The ends were cut back, 5 bases at V and 0 bases at J, with 9 bases in the middle. Germline V lookup: CDR1 LGHDT, CDR2 YNNKEL (reference sequence). This CDR3 spans 14 amino acids. The CDR3 region is CASSSAASTDTQYF. Here the CDR3 DNA reads TGTGCCAGCAGCTCAGCGGCTAGCACAGATACGCAGTATTTT.

This clonotype was counted a few times. The rearrangement uses TRBV6-5 and TRBJ1-1; no firm D call. There are 16 residues in the CDR3. The germline CDR1 and CDR2 sequences are MNHEY and SVGAGI. V lost 4 bases and J 1 base, leaving 16 bases between the germline ends. The CDR3 spells CASSSATPRRNTEAFF. The CDR3 DNA reads TGTGCCAGCAGTTCCGCGACCCCTAGGAGGAACACTGAAGCTTTCTTT.

In this sample, this clonotype turned up a few times. The genes are TRBV6-2 or TRBV6-3 and TRBJ1-1; D remains unclear. Germline-derived CDR1 and CDR2 are MNHEY and SVGEGT. Trimming removed 6 bases at V and 10 bases at J, with 15 bases between. The CDR3 runs 12 residues. CDR3 in amino acids: CASSRASTPAFF. In nucleotides, the CDR3 is TGTGCCAGCAGCCGGGCCAGCACCCCAGCTTTCTTT.

Only a few counts were recorded for this clonotype. This chain links TRBV6-5 with TRBJ1-6, with D perhaps matching TRBD1 (5 bases). The V end was cut by 4 bases, the J end by 8 bases, with 21 bases between. CDR3 length: 17 residues. Germline V lookup: CDR1 MNHEY, CDR2 SVGAGI. Here the CDR3 reads CASSSPLGGGSDSPLHF. CDR3 nucleotide sequence: TGTGCCAGCAGTTCACCCTTGGGTGGGGGGAGTGATTCACCCCTCCACTTT.

The chain links TRBV20-1 to TRBJ2-3, with 10 bases aligning to TRBD1. Germline trimming cut 0 bases from V and 4 bases from J; bases unmatched to any gene: 4. CDR3 length: 15 residues. Per the germline V gene, CDR1 is DFQATT and CDR2 is SNEGSKA (reference sequence). This chain's CDR3 is CSARDDRGRADTQYF. The CDR3 DNA follows: TGCAGTGCTAGAGATGACAGGGGGCGAGCAGATACGCAGTATTTT.

This clonotype has a count of ten or more. The rearrangement uses TRBV7-9 and TRBJ1-1; 9 bases line up with TRBD1. Germline V gives CDR1 SEHNR, CDR2 FQNEAQ (reference sequence). With V trimmed by 6 bases and J by 6 bases, 8 bases remained unmatched. The CDR3 sequence is 14 residues long. CDR3 amino acids: CASSPTGGSAEAFF. The CDR3 nucleotides read TGTGCCAGCAGTCCGACAGGGGGTTCGGCTGAAGCTTTCTTT.

This clonotype was seen only a few times. V usage is TRBV10-3 and J usage is TRBJ1-4; tentative D call: TRBD1 (6 bases). The CDR3 covers 18 residues. Germline CDR1 ENHRY, CDR2 SYGVKD. Trimming took 4 bases from V and 0 from J, leaving 18 bases between them. CDR3: CAISGGPSGPPTNEKLFF. The CDR3 bases are TGTGCCATCAGTGGGGGGCCCAGCGGTCCCCCAACTAATGAAAAACTGTTTTTT.

This clonotype was counted between two and nine times. The chain combines TRBV11-2 with TRBJ2-3; D is tentatively TRBD1 or TRBD2 (5 bases each). The CDR3 runs 14 residues. Germline assignment: CDR1 SGHAT and CDR2 FQNNGV. Between the trimmed V and J ends, which lost 7 bases and 3 bases, there was a span of 14 bases. The CDR3 loop is CASTPGEGTDTQYF. As DNA, the CDR3 is TGTGCCAGCACCCCAGGTGAGGGGACAGATACGCAGTATTTT. Filled out from reference TRBV11-2 and TRBJ2-3, the complete variable domain reads EAGVAQSPRYKIIEKRQSVAFWCNPISGHATLYWYQQILGQGPKLLIQFQNNGVVDDSQLPKDRFSAERLKGVDSTLKIQPAKLEDSAVYLCASTPGEGTDTQYFGPGTRLTVL.

This clonotype has a single count. CDR3 nucleotides: TGCGCCAGCAGCCCCGTTGGGGTCTCCACTGAAGCTTTCTTT. Translation: CASSPVGVSTEAFF. The rearrangement joins TRBV5-1 to TRBJ1-1; D gene uncertain. CDR1 is SGHRS and CDR2 is YFSETQ in the germline V gene. V lost 4 bases and J 4 bases, leaving 14 bases between the germline ends. This CDR3 contains 14 residues.

The CDR3 loop reads CASSYSDLQETQYF. DNA for the CDR3: TGTGCCAGCAGTTACTCGGACCTCCAAGAGACCCAGTACTTC. V is TRBV6-5 and J is TRBJ2-5, with D uncertain. This CDR3 contains 14 residues. Trimming pared 0 bases from V and 1 base from J, leaving 6 bases between. CDR1 and CDR2 (germline): MNHEY, SVGAGI.